One and the same sample provided the 4 T cell receptor beta chains below, sequenced in a study of T-cell memory formation after mild COVID-19. MiXCR was run by TCRdb on the 5' RACE reads, yielding one entry per CDR3 protein. The repertoire consists of some 450,000 distinct CDR3 sequences, with under 20% occurring once and the leading ten covering around a fifth. The sequencing sample was made of PBMCs or a T cell subset sorted from them (not recorded which). These receptors were collected from a man between 18 and 35 years old who had mild COVID-19 (a few samples of this study predate the infection). Cell type and time point are not known.

This clonotype was detected a few times. The chain joins TRBV2 to TRBJ1-1; D is unclear. CDR1 is SNHLY, CDR2 FYNNEI, per germline. The germline V and J ends were trimmed by 3 bases and 3 bases, with 14 bases remaining between them. There are 15 residues in the CDR3. CDR3 sequence (DNA): TGTGCCAGCAGTGACCCAGTCAGCCGCGACACTGAAGCTTTCTTT. As protein: CASSDPVSRDTEAFF.

This clonotype is categorized as medium-sized. The CDR3 nucleotides are TGTGCCAGCAGCTCCGGGGGGGCCCCAGAGACCCAGTACTTC. Its translation is CASSSGGAPETQYF. The V and J genes are TRBV7-2 and TRBJ2-5, with 8 positions matching TRBD2. The germline CDR1 and CDR2 sequences are SGHTA and FQGNSA. Unmatched junction bases numbered 5, after V lost 4 bases and J lost 4 bases. The CDR3 spans 14 residues.

This clonotype was counted a few times. The J gene is TRBJ2-3, the V gene TRBV7-9; 14 nucleotides agree with TRBD2. The trim removed 5 bases at V and 4 bases at J, leaving 8 bases unmatched. The CDR3 has 17 residues. The germline V gene encodes CDR1 SEHNR and CDR2 FQNEAQ (reference sequence). The CDR3 DNA is TGTGCCAGCAGCCTCCGACTAGCGGGGGGGCCTGCAGATACGCAGTATTTT. Amino acid sequence: CASSLRLAGGPADTQYF.

V gene TRBV5-1 combines with J gene TRBJ2-7; D possibly corresponds to TRBD2 (6 bases). V was cut by 4 bases and J by 5 bases, with 16 bases left in between. The CDR3 runs 14 residues. CDR1 SGHRS and CDR2 YFSETQ come from the germline V gene. The CDR3 here is CASSRTGLLDEQYF. For the CDR3, the DNA is TGCGCCAGCAGCCGGACGGGACTTTTGGACGAGCAGTACTTC.